This T cell receptor (beta chain) is drawn from a study of technical replicates of blood from a few donors. Between the trimmed V and J ends, which lost 8 bases and 5 bases, there was a span of 7 bases. There are 10 residues in the CDR3. Per the germline V gene, CDR1 is SNHLY and CDR2 is FYNNEI. Libraries were prepared by immunoSEQ multiplex PCR; TCRdb keeps only in-frame clonotypes and omits some of them. Among fewer than 90,000 clones, around nine tenths were seen once, and the ten largest hold 0.35% to 0.5%. This sequence originates from a human donor in good health. The V call is TRBV2, the J call TRBJ2-7; D is ambiguous. The sequenced material came from T cells isolated from PBMCs. CDR3 DNA: TGTGCCAGCCATTCTAACGAGCAGTACTTC. Protein sequence: CASHSNEQYF.